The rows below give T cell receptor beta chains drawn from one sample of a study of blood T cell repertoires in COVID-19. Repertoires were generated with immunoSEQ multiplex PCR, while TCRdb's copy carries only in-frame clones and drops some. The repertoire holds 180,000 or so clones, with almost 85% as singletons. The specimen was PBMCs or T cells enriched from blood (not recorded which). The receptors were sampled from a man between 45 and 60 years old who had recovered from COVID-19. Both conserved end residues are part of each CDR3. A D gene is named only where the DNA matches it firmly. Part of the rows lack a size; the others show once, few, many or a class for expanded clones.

CDR3 DNA: TGTGCAAGTCGCTTAGCGCAACTAGCAAGCACAGATACGCAGTATTTT
CDR3 protein: CASRLAQLASTDTQYF
V gene: TRBV12-2
clone size: -
D gene: -
J gene: TRBJ2-3

CDR3 DNA: TGTGCCAGCTCTCCGGGAGGTGTCGCAGATACGCAGTATTTT
CDR3 protein: CASSPGGVADTQYF
V gene: TRBV7-9
clone size: -
D gene: TRBD2
J gene: TRBJ2-3

CDR3 DNA: TGTGCCAGCAGCTTAGGAGGCGGGAGGGCAAGCAATGAGCAGTTCTTC
CDR3 protein: CASSLGGGRASNEQFF
V gene: TRBV11-1
clone size: few
D gene: TRBD2
J gene: TRBJ2-1

CDR3 DNA: TGTGCCAGCAGCCACCGGGTTGGTGGGGCCAACGTCCTGACTTTC
CDR3 protein: CASSHRVGGANVLTF
V gene: TRBV6-2/TRBV6-3
clone size: -
D gene: -
J gene: TRBJ2-6

CDR3 DNA: TGTGCCAGCAGTTACCGGCAGGCCAATTCACCCCTCCACTTT
CDR3 protein: CASSYRQANSPLHF
V gene: TRBV6-5
clone size: -
D gene: -
J gene: TRBJ1-6

CDR3 DNA: TGTGCCAGCAGCGTAATACAGGGTAAGACCGGGGAGCTGTTTTTT
CDR3 protein: CASSVIQGKTGELFF
V gene: TRBV9
clone size: -
D gene: -
J gene: TRBJ2-2

CDR3 DNA: TGTGCCAGCAGTATAAGTTCAGGGGGGATCGGGAGCTCCTATAATTCACCCCTCCACTTT
CDR3 protein: CASSISSGGIGSSYNSPLHF
V gene: TRBV7-6
clone size: -
D gene: TRBD1
J gene: TRBJ1-6

CDR3 DNA: TGTGCCAGCACTCAGAACAATCAGCCCCAGCATTTT
CDR3 protein: CASTQNNQPQHF
V gene: TRBV28
clone size: -
D gene: -
J gene: TRBJ1-5

CDR3 DNA: TGTGCCAGCAGCCCTGGGGGGGTAGGAGGAAACACCATATATTTT
CDR3 protein: CASSPGGVGGNTIYF
V gene: TRBV5-4
clone size: -
D gene: -
J gene: TRBJ1-3

CDR3 DNA: TGTGCCAGCAGCTTAGGTCAGTGGGGCGCCCCAGCCTCCTACGAGCAGTACTTC
CDR3 protein: CASSLGQWGAPASYEQYF
V gene: TRBV7-2
clone size: -
D gene: -
J gene: TRBJ2-7